The clone carrying this T cell receptor beta chain appeared a single time. The antigen remains unidentified. This entry belongs to a study of T cell responses to AZD1222 COVID-19 vaccine. CDR1 is MDHEN, CDR2 SYDVKM, per germline. Germline trimming cut 2 bases from V and 0 bases from J; bases unmatched to any gene: 11. CDR3 length: 20 residues. Study-wide points: Spike was spanned by vaccine-associated CD4 TCRs, with dominance at 160-218 and 743-854.

Profiling relied on immunoSEQ multiplex PCR, and the TCRdb table lists in-frame clones only, not all of them. This sample yields roughly 150,000 clones, of which roughly 89% are seen a single time; 5% belongs to the top ten. This specimen was peripheral blood, taken on day 0 of AZD1222 vaccination. The rearrangement uses TRBV28 and TRBJ2-4, with TRBD1 matching 12 bases. This TCR was recovered from an adult in good health. The chain's CDR3 is CASSLPHRDRGPEAKNIQYF. The CDR3 nucleotides read TGTGCCAGCAGTTTACCCCACCGGGACAGGGGGCCGGAAGCCAAAAACATTCAGTACTTC.